The clone carrying this T cell receptor beta chain was picked up a small number of times. The entry originates in a study of blood T cell repertoires in COVID-19. Whole-study context: The study drew acute and convalescent COVID-19 samples from the United States, Italy and Spain.

In the original analysis: For nucleated cells, counts were estimated from reference gene primer amplification. Repertoires were generated with immunoSEQ multiplex PCR, while TCRdb's copy carries only in-frame clones and drops some. V and J calls and clone size are copied from that table; D and trimming were computed from the DNA. The sample lists 85,000 to 100,000 clones, roughly 84% seen once, with 15% to 20% in the top ten. There are 15 residues in the CDR3. The V gene end was trimmed by 4 bases and the J gene end by 1 base; junction bases not matched to a gene: 2. Germline CDR1 LGHDT, CDR2 YNNKEL (reference sequence).

The chain links TRBV3-1 (or the pseudogene TRBV3-2) to TRBJ2-7; 12 bases are a match to TRBD2. Sample: peripheral blood. This receptor was identified in a woman in her sixties or seventies with acute or convalescent COVID-19. Here the CDR3 reads CASSPTSGGSYEQYF. CDR3 nucleotide sequence: TGTGCCAGCAGCCCGACTAGCGGGGGATCCTACGAGCAGTACTTC.